This T cell receptor beta chain was captured in a study of blood T cell repertoires in COVID-19. The CDR3 loop spans 14 amino acids. V was clipped by 5 bases and J by 5 bases; unmatched bases: 9. Germline values: CDR1 SGHNT, CDR2 YENEEA. Sequencing used immunoSEQ multiplex PCR; TCRdb keeps in-frame clones, though not all of them. This table holds over 250,000 clones, more than 70% found once. The source material was peripheral blood. This sequence joins TRBV11-3 and TRBJ2-7, with 7 bases that match TRBD1. The source is a woman between 45 and 65 years old with acute or convalescent COVID-19. CDR3 nucleotides: TGTGCCAGCAGCCCCCGACAGGGTTGGAACGAGCAGTACTTC. This translates into CASSPRQGWNEQYF.